The subject of this entry is one T cell receptor (beta chain). This entry belongs to a study of blood T cell repertoires in COVID-19. Original processing notes: Amplification of reference gene primers provided the estimated nucleated cell counts. Sequencing used immunoSEQ multiplex PCR; TCRdb keeps in-frame clones, though not all of them. V, J and clone size are taken as reported in that table, and D and trimming were inferred from the DNA itself. Of around 270,000 clones listed, 84% are singletons. The CDR3 runs to 14 residues. The germline V gene has CDR1 SGHNT and CDR2 YYREEE (reference sequence). V was cut by 0 bases and J by 1 base, with 8 bases left in between.

Sequencing was done on a sample of peripheral blood. The chain carries TRBV5-4 and TRBJ2-7, with a tentative D call TRBD1 (5 bases). The TCR originated in a woman in her 40s who had recovered from COVID-19. CDR3 nucleotides: TGTGCCAGCAGCTTGGGTCCAGGGTCCTACGAGCAGTACTTC. The encoded protein is CASSLGPGSYEQYF.